This T cell receptor beta chain was sequenced in a study of cytotoxic CD8 clonotypes in ibrutinib-treated CLL. Study results and caveats: Few clonotypes were public, and these shrank or held steady under treatment.

This table comes from immunoSEQ multiplex PCR, and its TCRdb copy is limited to in-frame clones, with some not included. The sample has 100,000 to 150,000 clones, 80% to 90% seen once. Note on this clone: Its antigen is as yet unknown.

Germline V gene sequence: CDR1 SGHNT, CDR2 YYREEE (reference sequence). The CDR3 contains 15 residues. Deletions cut 3 bases from V and 4 bases from J, with 14 bases between. The sequencing used PBMCs, collected after 24 months of ibrutinib treatment. The J gene is TRBJ1-3, the V gene TRBV5-4, with a weak D call TRBD1 (5 bases). The receptor's source is a human donor with chronic lymphocytic leukemia. The CDR3 nucleotides read TGTGCCAGCAGCTCGGCCCGCAGGGACGGAAACACCATATATTTT. It specifies CASSSARRDGNTIYF.